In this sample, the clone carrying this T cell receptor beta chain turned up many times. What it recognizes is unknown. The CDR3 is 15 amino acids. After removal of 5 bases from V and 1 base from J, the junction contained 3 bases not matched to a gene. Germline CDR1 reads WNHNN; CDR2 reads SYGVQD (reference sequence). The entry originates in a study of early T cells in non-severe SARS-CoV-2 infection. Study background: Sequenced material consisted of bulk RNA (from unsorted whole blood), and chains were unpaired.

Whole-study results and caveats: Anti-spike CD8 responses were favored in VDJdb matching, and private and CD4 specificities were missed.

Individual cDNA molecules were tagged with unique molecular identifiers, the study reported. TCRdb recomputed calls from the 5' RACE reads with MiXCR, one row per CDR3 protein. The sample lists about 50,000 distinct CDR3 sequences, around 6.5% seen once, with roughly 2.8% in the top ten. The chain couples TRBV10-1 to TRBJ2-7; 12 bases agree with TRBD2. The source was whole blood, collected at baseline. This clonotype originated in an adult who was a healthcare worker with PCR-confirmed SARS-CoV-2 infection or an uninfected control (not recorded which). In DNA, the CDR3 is TGCGCCAGCAGTCAAGGGACTAGCGGGTCCTACGAGCAGTACTTC. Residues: CASSQGTSGSYEQYF.